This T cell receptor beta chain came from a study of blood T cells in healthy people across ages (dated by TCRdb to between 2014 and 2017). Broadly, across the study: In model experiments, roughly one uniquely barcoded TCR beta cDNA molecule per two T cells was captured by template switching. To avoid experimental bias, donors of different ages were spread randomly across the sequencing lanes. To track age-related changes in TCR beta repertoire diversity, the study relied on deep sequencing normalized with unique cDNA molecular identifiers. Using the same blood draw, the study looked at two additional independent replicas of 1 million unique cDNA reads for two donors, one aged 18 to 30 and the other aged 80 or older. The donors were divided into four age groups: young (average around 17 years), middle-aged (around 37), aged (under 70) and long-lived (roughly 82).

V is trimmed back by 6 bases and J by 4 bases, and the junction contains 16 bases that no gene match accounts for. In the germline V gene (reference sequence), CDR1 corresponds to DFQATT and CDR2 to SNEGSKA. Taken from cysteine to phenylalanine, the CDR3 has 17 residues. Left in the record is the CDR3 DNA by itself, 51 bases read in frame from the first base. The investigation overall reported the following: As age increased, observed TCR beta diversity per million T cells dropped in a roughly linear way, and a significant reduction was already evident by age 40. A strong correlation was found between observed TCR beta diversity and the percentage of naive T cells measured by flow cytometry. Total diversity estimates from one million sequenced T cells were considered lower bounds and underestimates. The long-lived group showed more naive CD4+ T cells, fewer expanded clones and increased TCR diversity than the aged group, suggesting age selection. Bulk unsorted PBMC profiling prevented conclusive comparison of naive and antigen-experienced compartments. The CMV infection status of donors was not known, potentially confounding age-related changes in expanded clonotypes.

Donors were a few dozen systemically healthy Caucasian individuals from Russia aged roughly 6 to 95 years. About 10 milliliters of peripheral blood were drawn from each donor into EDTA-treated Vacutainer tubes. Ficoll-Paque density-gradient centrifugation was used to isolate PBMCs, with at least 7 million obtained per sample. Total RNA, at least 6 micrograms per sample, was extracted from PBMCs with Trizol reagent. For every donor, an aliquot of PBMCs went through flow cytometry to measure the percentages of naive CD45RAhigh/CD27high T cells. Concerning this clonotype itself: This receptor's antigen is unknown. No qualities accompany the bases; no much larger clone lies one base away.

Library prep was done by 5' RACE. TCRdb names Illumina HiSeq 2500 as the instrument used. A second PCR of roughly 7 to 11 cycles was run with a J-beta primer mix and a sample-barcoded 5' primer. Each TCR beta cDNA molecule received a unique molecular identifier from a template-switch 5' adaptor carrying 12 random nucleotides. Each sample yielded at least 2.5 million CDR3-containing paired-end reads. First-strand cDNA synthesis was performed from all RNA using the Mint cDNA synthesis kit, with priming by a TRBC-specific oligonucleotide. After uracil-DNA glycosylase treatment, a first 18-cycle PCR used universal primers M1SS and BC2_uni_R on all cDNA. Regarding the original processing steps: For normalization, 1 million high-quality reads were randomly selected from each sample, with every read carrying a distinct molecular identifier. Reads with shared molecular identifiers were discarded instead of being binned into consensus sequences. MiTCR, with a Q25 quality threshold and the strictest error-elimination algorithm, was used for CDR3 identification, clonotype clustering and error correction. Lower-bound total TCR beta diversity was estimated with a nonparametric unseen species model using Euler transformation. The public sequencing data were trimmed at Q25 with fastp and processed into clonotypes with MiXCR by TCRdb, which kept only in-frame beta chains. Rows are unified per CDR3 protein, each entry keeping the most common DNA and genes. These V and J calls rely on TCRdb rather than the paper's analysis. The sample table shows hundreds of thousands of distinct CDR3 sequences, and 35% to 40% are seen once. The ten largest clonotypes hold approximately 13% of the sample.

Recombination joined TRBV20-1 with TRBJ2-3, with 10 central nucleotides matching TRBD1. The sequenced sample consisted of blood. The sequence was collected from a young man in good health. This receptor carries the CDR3 CSAISGARDRGADTQYF. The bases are TGCAGTGCAATCAGTGGAGCACGGGACAGGGGCGCAGATACGCAGTATTTT.